This TCR beta chain was sequenced for a study of OX40 agonist ivuxolimab in advanced cancers. Points from the study as a whole: Some patients without response likewise showed low normalized clonal expansion. Expanded clones tended on average to be more numerous among CD8+ T cells than CD4+. Those patients achieving a partial response at 0.1-3.0 mg/kg showed among the lowest clonal expansion.

TCRdb's copy holds only in-frame clones and misses some; the assay was immunoSEQ multiplex PCR. Of around 50,000 clones detected, 80% to 90% appear once; the ten largest clones hold about 1.2%. The germline V gene encodes CDR1 SGHNT and CDR2 YENEEA. The length of the CDR3 is 16 residues. V was cut by 5 bases and J by 2 bases, with 15 bases left in between. About this clone: What it binds is unknown.

Sequencing used CD4+ or CD8+ T cells sorted from blood, obtained in a trial of the OX40 agonist ivuxolimab. The rearrangement joins TRBV11-3 to TRBJ2-2, with D perhaps matching TRBD2 (6 bases). This receptor was identified in an adult with an advanced solid tumor such as melanoma, head and neck, liver or kidney cancer. For the CDR3, the DNA is TGTGCCAGCAGCCTCTTCGGGGGACCAAACACCGGGGAGCTGTTTTTT. Translating gives CASSLFGGPNTGELFF.